This TCR beta chain was obtained from a study of OX40 agonist ivuxolimab in advanced cancers. The wider study: Across the patients, intravenous ivuxolimab was delivered every 2 weeks at 0.01 to 10 mg/kg. Findings and caveats of the study: CD4+ T cells averaged fewer expanded clones than CD8+ T cells.

Some clones are missing from TCRdb's copy, which holds only in-frame ones; the method was immunoSEQ multiplex PCR. In the table there are 55,000 to 90,000 clones, roughly 88% of which are singletons. V was pared by 7 bases and J by 2 bases, with 9 bases of the junction left unmatched. Germline lookup yields CDR1 SGHRS and CDR2 YFSETQ. CDR3 length: 15 amino acids. Comments on this clone: What it binds is unknown.

Systemic immunosuppression or a history of autoimmune disease excluded patients. Sampled blood was obtained at baseline, cycle 4 day 1, and cycle 7 day 1. Sequencing used CD4+ or CD8+ T cells sorted from blood, obtained in a trial of the OX40 agonist ivuxolimab. The clonotype was recovered from an adult with an advanced solid tumor such as melanoma, head and neck, liver or kidney cancer. The chain combines TRBV5-1 with TRBJ1-5, with TRBD1 matching 7 bases. CDR3 DNA sequence: TGCGCCAGCCGGGAAGGGGGCCAGGGCAATCAGCCCCAGCATTTT. Translated, it gives CASREGGQGNQPQHF.